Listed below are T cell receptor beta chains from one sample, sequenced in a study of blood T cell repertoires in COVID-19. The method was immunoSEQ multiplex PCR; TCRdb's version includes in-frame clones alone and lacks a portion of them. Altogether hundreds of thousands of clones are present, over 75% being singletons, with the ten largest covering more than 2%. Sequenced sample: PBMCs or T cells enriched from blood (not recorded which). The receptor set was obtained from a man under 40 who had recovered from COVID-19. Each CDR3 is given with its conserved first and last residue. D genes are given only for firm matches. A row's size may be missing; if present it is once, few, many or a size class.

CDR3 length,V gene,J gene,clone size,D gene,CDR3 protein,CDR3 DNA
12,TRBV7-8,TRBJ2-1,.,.,CASSRPYNEQFF,TGTGCCAGCAGCCGCCCGTACAATGAGCAGTTCTTC
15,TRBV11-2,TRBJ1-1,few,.,CASSPRSRDGTEAFF,TGTGCCAGCAGCCCTCGTAGCCGGGATGGCACTGAAGCTTTCTTT
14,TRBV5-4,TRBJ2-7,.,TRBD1,CASRRDRGSYEQYF,TGTGCCAGCAGACGGGACAGGGGATCCTACGAGCAGTACTTC
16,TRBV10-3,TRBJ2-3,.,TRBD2,CAIRPGLAGVTDTQYF,TGTGCCATCAGGCCGGGACTAGCGGGTGTCACAGATACGCAGTATTTT
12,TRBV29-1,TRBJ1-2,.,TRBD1,CSVVGTGRGYTF,TGCAGCGTTGTCGGGACAGGGAGAGGCTACACCTTC
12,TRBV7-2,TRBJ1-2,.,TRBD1,CASSQGQGREAF,TGTGCCAGCAGCCAGGGACAGGGTCGAGAGGCCTTC
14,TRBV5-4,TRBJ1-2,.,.,CASSQATGYYGYTF,TGTGCCAGCAGCCAAGCCACAGGCTACTATGGCTACACCTTC
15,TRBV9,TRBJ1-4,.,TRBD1,CASSVYGTGGEKLFF,TGTGCCAGCAGCGTATACGGGACAGGCGGTGAAAAACTGTTTTTT
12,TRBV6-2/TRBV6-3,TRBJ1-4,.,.,CASSPVSEKLFF,TGTGCCAGCAGCCCCGTCTCTGAAAAACTGTTTTTT
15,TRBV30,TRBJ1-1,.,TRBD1,CAWMTTGGRSTEAFF,TGTGCCTGGATGACGACAGGGGGCCGGAGCACTGAAGCTTTCTTT
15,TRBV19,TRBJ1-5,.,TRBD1,CASSMGQGAHQPQHF,TGTGCCAGTAGTATGGGACAGGGGGCTCATCAGCCCCAGCATTTT
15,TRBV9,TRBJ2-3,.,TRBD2,CASSATSGSTDTQYF,TGTGCCAGCAGCGCCACTAGCGGAAGCACAGATACGCAGTATTTT
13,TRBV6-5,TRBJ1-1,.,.,CASSLTEFAEAFF,TGTGCCAGCAGTCTCACAGAGTTCGCTGAAGCTTTCTTT
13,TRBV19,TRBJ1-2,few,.,CASSIYGGRGYTF,TGTGCCAGTAGTATTTACGGGGGTCGTGGCTACACCTTC
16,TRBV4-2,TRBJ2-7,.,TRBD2,CASSQTVAGLSYEQYF,TGTGCCAGCAGCCAGACGGTAGCGGGGCTATCCTACGAGCAGTACTTC
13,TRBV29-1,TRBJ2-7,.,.,CSVEADTDYEQYF,TGCAGCGTTGAAGCGGACACGGACTACGAGCAGTACTTC
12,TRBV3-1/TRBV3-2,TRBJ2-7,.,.,CASSQRSYEQYF,TGTGCCAGCAGCCAGCGCTCATACGAGCAGTACTTC
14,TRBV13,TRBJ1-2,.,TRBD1,CASSQNRGGYGYTF,TGTGCCAGCAGCCAGAACAGGGGGGGCTATGGCTACACCTTC
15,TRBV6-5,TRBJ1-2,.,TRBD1,CASSYSNRGEYGYTF,TGTGCCAGCAGTTACTCGAACAGGGGAGAATATGGCTACACCTTC
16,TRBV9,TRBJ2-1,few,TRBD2,CASSARGAQAYNEQFF,TGTGCCAGCAGCGCGCGGGGGGCTCAAGCCTACAATGAGCAGTTCTTC
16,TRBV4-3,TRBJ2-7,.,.,CASSQDLTDRSYEQYF,TGCGCCAGCAGCCAAGATTTAACAGATCGCTCCTACGAGCAGTACTTC
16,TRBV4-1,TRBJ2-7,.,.,CASSQMRGGVSYEQYF,TGCGCCAGCAGCCAGATGAGGGGGGGCGTCTCCTACGAGCAGTACTTC